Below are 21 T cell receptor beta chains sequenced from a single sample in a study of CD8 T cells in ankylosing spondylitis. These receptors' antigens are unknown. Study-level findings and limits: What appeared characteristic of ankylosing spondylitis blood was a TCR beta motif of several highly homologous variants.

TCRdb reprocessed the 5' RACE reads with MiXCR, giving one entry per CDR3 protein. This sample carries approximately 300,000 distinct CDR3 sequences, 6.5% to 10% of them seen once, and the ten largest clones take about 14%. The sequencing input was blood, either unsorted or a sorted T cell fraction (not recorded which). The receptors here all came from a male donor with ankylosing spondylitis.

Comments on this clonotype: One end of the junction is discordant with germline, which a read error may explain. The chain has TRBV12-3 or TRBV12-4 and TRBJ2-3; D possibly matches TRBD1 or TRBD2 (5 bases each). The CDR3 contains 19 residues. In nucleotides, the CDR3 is TGTGCCTGCAGTTACCGTTCAGGGAGAGGAGTGGGGGTGACAGATACGCAGTATTTT. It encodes CACSYRSGRGVGVTDTQYF.

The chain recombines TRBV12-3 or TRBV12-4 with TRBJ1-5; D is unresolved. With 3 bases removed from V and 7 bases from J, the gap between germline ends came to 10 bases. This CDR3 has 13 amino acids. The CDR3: CASSLARRQPQHF. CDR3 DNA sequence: TGTGCCAGCAGTTTGGCCCGGCGGCAGCCCCAGCATTTT.

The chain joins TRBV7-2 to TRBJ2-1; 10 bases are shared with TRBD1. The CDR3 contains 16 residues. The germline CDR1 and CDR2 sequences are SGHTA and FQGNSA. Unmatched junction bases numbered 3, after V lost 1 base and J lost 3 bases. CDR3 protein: CASSLVGTGVYNEQFF. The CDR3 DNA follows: TGTGCCAGCAGCTTAGTGGGGACAGGGGTCTACAATGAGCAGTTCTTC.

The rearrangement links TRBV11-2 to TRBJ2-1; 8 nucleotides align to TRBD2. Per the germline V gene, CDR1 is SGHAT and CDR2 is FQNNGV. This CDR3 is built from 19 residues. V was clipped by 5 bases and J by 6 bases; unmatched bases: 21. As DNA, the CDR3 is TGTGCCAGCAGCCCTAGGGCCCTTTCGGTTAGCGGGATAAGCAATGAGCAGTTCTTC. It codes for CASSPRALSVSGISNEQFF.

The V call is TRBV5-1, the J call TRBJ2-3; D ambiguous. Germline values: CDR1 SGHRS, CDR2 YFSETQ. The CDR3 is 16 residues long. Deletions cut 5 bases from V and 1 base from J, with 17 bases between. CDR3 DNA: TGCGCCAGCAGTTTCAGGACCCCGCTAGGCACAGATACGCAGTATTTT. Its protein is CASSFRTPLGTDTQYF.

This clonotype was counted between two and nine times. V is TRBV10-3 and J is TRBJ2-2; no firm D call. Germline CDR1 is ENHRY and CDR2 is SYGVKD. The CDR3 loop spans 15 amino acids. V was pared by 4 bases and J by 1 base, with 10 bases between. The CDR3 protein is CAISAAGRNTGELFF. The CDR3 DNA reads TGTGCCATCAGTGCGGCCGGCCGGAACACCGGGGAGCTGTTTTTT.

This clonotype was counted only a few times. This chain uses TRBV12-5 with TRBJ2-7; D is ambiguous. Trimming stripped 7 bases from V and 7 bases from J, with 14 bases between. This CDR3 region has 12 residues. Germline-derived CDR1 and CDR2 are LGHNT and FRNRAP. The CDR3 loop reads CASALPGREQYF. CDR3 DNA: TGTGCTAGTGCGCTCCCCGGTAGGGAGCAGTACTTC.

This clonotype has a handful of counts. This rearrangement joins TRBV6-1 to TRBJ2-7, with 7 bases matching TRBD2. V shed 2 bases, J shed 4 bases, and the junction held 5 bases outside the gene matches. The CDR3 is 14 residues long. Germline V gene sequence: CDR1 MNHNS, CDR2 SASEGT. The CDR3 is CASSEFGLGYEQYF. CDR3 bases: TGTGCCAGCAGTGAATTTGGACTAGGATACGAGCAGTACTTC.

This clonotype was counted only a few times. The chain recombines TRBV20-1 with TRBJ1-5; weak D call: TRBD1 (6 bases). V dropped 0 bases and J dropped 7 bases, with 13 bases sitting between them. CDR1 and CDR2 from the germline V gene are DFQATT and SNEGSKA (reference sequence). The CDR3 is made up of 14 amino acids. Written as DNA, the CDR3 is TGCAGTGCTAGAGATCACAGGGATCGGCAGCCCCAGCATTTT. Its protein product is CSARDHRDRQPQHF.

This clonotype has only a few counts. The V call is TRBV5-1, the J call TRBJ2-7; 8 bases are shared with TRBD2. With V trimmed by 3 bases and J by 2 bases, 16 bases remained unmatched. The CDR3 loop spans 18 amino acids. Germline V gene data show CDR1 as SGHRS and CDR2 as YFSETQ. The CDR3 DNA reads TGCGCCAGCAGCTCCCCCGAGGGCGGGACTAGTATACCCTACGAGCAGTACTTC. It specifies CASSSPEGGTSIPYEQYF.

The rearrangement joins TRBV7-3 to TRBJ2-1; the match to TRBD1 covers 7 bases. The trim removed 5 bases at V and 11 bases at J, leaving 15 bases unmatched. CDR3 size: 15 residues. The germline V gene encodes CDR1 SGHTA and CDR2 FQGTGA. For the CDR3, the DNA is TGTGCCAGCAGCCCGGGGACAGCTATCACAATGAAGCAGTTCTTC. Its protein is CASSPGTAITMKQFF.

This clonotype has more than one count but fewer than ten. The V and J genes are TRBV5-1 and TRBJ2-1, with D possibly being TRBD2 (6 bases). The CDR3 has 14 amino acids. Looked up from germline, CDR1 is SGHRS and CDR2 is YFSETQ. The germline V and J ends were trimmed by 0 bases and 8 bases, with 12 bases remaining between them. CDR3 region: CASSLGRVADEQFF. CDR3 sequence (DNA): TGCGCCAGCAGCTTGGGTAGGGTAGCGGATGAGCAGTTCTTC.

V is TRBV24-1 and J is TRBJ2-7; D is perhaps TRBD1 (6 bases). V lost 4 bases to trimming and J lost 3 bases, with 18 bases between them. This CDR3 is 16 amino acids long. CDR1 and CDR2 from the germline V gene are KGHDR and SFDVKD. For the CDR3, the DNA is TGTGCCACCAGTGACCAAAGCGCCGGGACAATCTACGAGCAGTACTTC. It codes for CATSDQSAGTIYEQYF.

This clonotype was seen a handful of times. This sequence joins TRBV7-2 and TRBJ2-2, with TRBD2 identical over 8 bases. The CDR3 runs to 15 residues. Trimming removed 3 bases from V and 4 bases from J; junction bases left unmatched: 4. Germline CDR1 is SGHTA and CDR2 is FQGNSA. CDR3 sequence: CASSFPLAATGELFF. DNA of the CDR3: TGTGCCAGCAGCTTTCCACTAGCGGCCACCGGGGAGCTGTTTTTT.

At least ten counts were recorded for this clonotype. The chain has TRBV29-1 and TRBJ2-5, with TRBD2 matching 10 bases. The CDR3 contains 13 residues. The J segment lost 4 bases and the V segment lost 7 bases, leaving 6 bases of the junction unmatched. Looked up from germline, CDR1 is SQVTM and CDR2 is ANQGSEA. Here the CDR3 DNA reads TGCAGCGCCGGGACTAGCGTGTTAGAGACCCAGTACTTC. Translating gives CSAGTSVLETQYF.

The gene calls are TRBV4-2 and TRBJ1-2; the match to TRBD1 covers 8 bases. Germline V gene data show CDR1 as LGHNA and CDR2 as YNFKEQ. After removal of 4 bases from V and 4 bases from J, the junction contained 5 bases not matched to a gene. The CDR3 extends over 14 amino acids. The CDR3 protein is CASSLQDRAYGYTF. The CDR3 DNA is TGTGCCAGCAGCCTTCAGGACAGGGCCTATGGCTACACCTTC.

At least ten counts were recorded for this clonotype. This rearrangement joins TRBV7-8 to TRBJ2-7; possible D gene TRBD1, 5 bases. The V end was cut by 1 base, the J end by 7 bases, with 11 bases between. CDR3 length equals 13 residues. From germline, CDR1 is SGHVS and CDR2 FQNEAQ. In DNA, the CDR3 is TGTGCCAGCAGCTTAGATCCAGGGCAGGAGCAGTACTTC. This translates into CASSLDPGQEQYF.

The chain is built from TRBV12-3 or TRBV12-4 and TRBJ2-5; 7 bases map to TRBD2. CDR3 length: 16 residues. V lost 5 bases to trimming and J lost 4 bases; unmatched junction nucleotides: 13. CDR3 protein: CASSKTSAPGGETQYF. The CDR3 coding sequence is TGTGCCAGCAGTAAAACTAGCGCTCCCGGGGGAGAGACCCAGTACTTC.

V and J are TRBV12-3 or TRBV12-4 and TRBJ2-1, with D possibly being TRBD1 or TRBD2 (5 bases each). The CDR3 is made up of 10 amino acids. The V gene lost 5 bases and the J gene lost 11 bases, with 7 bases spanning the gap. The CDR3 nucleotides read TGTGCCAGCAGTCGGGACCAGCAGTTCTTC. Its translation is CASSRDQQFF.

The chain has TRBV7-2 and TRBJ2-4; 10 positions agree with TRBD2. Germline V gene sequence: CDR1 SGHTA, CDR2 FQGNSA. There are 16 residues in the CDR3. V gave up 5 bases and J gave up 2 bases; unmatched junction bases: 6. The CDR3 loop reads CASSPRLAGSKNIQYF. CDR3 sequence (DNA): TGTGCCAGCAGCCCCCGACTAGCGGGTTCCAAAAACATTCAGTACTTC. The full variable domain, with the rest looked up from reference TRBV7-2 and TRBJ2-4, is GAGVSQSPSNKVTEKGKDVELRCDPISGHTALYWYRQSLGQGLEFLIYFQGNSAPDKSGLPSDRFSAERTGGSVSTLTIQRTQQEDSAVYLCASSPRLAGSKNIQYFGAGTRLSVL.

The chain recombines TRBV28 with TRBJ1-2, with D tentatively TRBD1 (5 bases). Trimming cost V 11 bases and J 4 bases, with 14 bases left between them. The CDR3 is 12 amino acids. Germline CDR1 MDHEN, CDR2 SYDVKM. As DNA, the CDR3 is TGTGCCGGGGGACGGGCGATCTATGGCTACACCTTC. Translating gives CAGGRAIYGYTF.